The rows below give T cell receptor beta chains drawn from one sample of a study of response to subunit inactivated influenza vaccine. TCRdb processed the RT-PCR reads anew with MiXCR; each CDR3 protein has one entry. This sample has about 520,000 distinct CDR3 sequences; roughly 23% occur once, and the top ten carry 1.5% to 2%. Specimen: CD4+ T cells sorted from PBMCs, collected 4 to 6 days after vaccination. Every receptor here comes from a man aged 50 to 59 who received an inactivated influenza vaccine. CDR3s include the opening cysteine and the closing phenylalanine or tryptophan. The order of the fields is D gene, J gene, V gene, clone size, CDR3 protein, CDR3 DNA. D genes are given only for firm matches. Rows give clone size only sometimes, using once, few, many, or a class for an expanded clone.

d_gene: TRBD1; j_gene: TRBJ2-7; v_gene: TRBV11-2; abundance: -; CDR3aa: CASTQPGQGAHEQYF; CDR3nt: TGTGCCAGCACCCAACCCGGTCAGGGGGCCCACGAGCAGTACTTC
d_gene: -; j_gene: TRBJ2-5; v_gene: TRBV7-2; abundance: -; CDR3aa: CASSSGSYRETQYF; CDR3nt: TGTGCCAGCAGCTCCGGGAGCTATCGAGAGACCCAGTACTTC
d_gene: TRBD1; j_gene: TRBJ2-1; v_gene: TRBV5-1; abundance: -; CDR3aa: CASSLAHTGANEQFF; CDR3nt: TGCGCCAGCAGCTTGGCCCACACAGGGGCCAATGAGCAGTTCTTC
d_gene: TRBD2; j_gene: TRBJ2-3; v_gene: TRBV20-1; abundance: -; CDR3aa: CSARGLAVLDTQYF; CDR3nt: TGCAGTGCTAGGGGACTAGCAGTTTTAGATACGCAGTATTTT
d_gene: -; j_gene: TRBJ2-7; v_gene: TRBV20-1; abundance: few; CDR3aa: CSAVTGTVSYEQYF; CDR3nt: TGCAGTGCTGTGACCGGGACTGTCTCCTACGAGCAGTACTTC
d_gene: -; j_gene: TRBJ1-4; v_gene: TRBV10-3; abundance: few; CDR3aa: CAIRDPGDEKLFF; CDR3nt: TGTGCCATCAGGGACCCGGGAGATGAAAAACTGTTTTTT
d_gene: -; j_gene: TRBJ2-3; v_gene: TRBV10-3; abundance: -; CDR3aa: CAITPSGSTDTQYF; CDR3nt: TGTGCCATCACCCCCAGCGGGAGCACAGATACGCAGTATTTT
d_gene: TRBD2; j_gene: TRBJ2-1; v_gene: TRBV11-2; abundance: -; CDR3aa: CASSSLRSSGLAGVSREQFF; CDR3nt: TGTGCCAGCAGCTCCCTTCGAAGTAGCGGACTAGCGGGAGTTTCCCGTGAGCAGTTCTTC
d_gene: -; j_gene: TRBJ2-5; v_gene: TRBV12-3/TRBV12-4; abundance: many; CDR3aa: CASLVFGQETQYF; CDR3nt: TGTGCCAGCCTCGTGTTTGGTCAAGAGACCCAGTACTTC
d_gene: -; j_gene: TRBJ2-1; v_gene: TRBV20-1; abundance: few; CDR3aa: CSARDGSGLHSYNEQFF; CDR3nt: TGCAGTGCTAGAGATGGGAGCGGCCTACACTCCTACAATGAGCAGTTCTTC
d_gene: -; j_gene: TRBJ1-4; v_gene: TRBV6-5; abundance: -; CDR3aa: CASRMTGGKLFF; CDR3nt: TGTGCCAGCAGAATGACCGGGGGAAAACTGTTTTTT
d_gene: -; j_gene: TRBJ2-1; v_gene: TRBV4-3; abundance: -; CDR3aa: CASSRSNLGGRSYNEQFF; CDR3nt: TGCGCCAGCAGCCGCTCCAATCTGGGCGGGCGTTCCTACAATGAGCAGTTCTTC
d_gene: -; j_gene: TRBJ1-3; v_gene: TRBV12-3/TRBV12-4; abundance: few; CDR3aa: CASSLMRENLYF; CDR3nt: TGTGCCAGCAGTTTAATGCGAGAGAACCTATATTTT
d_gene: TRBD1; j_gene: TRBJ2-7; v_gene: TRBV7-9; abundance: -; CDR3aa: CASQGAHYEQYF; CDR3nt: TGTGCCAGTCAGGGGGCCCACTACGAGCAGTACTTC
d_gene: -; j_gene: TRBJ1-5; v_gene: TRBV19; abundance: -; CDR3aa: CASSRTLGQPQHF; CDR3nt: TGTGCCAGTAGTCGTACTCTGGGTCAGCCCCAGCATTTT
d_gene: -; j_gene: TRBJ2-1; v_gene: TRBV20-1; abundance: -; CDR3aa: CSASSGAHNEQFF; CDR3nt: TGCAGTGCTAGTAGTGGGGCCCACAATGAGCAGTTCTTC
d_gene: -; j_gene: TRBJ1-5; v_gene: TRBV12-3/TRBV12-4; abundance: -; CDR3aa: CASQMGTAQPQHF; CDR3nt: TGTGCCAGCCAAATGGGGACCGCTCAGCCCCAGCATTTT
d_gene: TRBD1; j_gene: TRBJ2-3; v_gene: TRBV7-9; abundance: -; CDR3aa: CASNLFRGHTDTQYF; CDR3nt: TGTGCCAGCAACCTATTCAGGGGGCACACAGATACGCAGTATTTT
d_gene: -; j_gene: TRBJ2-1; v_gene: TRBV5-8; abundance: -; CDR3aa: CASSFVKVQFF; CDR3nt: TGTGCCAGCAGCTTCGTGAAAGTGCAGTTCTTC
d_gene: -; j_gene: TRBJ1-3; v_gene: TRBV3-1; abundance: -; CDR3aa: CASSQDLSAGNTIYF; CDR3nt: TGTGCCAGCAGCCAAGACCTTTCGGCTGGAAACACCATATATTTT
d_gene: -; j_gene: TRBJ2-1; v_gene: TRBV5-1; abundance: -; CDR3aa: CASSLDLASYNEQFF; CDR3nt: TGCGCCAGCAGCTTGGACCTAGCTTCCTACAATGAGCAGTTCTTC
d_gene: -; j_gene: TRBJ1-6; v_gene: TRBV5-1; abundance: many; CDR3aa: CASSLGRGNSPLHF; CDR3nt: TGCGCCAGCAGCTTGGGGAGGGGTAATTCACCCCTCCACTTT